This T cell receptor (beta chain) was profiled in a study of CD8 T cells in ankylosing spondylitis. From germline, CDR1 is SGHNT and CDR2 YYREEE (reference sequence). Deletions cut 3 bases from V and 12 bases from J, with 25 bases between. CDR3 size: 16 residues. In TCRdb, the 5' RACE reads were re-called with MiXCR into one record per CDR3 protein. The sample consists of 250,000 or so distinct CDR3 sequences, 20% to 30% of them appearing once. This receptor was identified in a male donor with ankylosing spondylitis or in good health (not recorded which). The V call is TRBV5-4, the J call TRBJ2-1; weak D call: TRBD2 (6 bases). The sequencing input was blood, either unsorted or a sorted T cell fraction (not recorded which). The CDR3 DNA reads TGTGCCAGCAGCTCCGGCTCGGCGCGGGGCCCCCACCGGCAGTTCTTC. It encodes CASSSGSARGPHRQFF.